Shown below are 18 T cell receptor beta chains from a single sample sequenced in a study of CD8 T cells in Susac syndrome. RNA in amounts of about 0.5 to 1 ug was reverse transcribed with random hexamers. MiXCR was run by TCRdb on the immunoSEQ multiplex PCR reads, yielding one entry per CDR3 protein. The sample includes roughly 400,000 distinct CDR3 sequences, approximately 85% of them seen just once. Specimen: CD8+ T cells from PBMCs. These receptor sequences come from a human donor with multiple sclerosis.

CDR3 coding DNA: TGTGCCAGCAGTTGGACAGATCAGGGTTTGAACACTGAAGCTTTCTTT. The encoded protein is CASSWTDQGLNTEAFF. This sequence joins TRBV2 and TRBJ1-1, with D maybe TRBD1 (6 bases). V lost 5 bases and J lost 0, with 16 bases in between. This CDR3 is 16 amino acids long. CDR1 SNHLY and CDR2 FYNNEI come from the germline V gene.

The rearrangement uses TRBV10-2 and TRBJ2-2; 7 positions agree with TRBD1. After removal of 3 bases from V and 7 bases from J, the junction contained 5 bases not matched to a gene. This CDR3 has 14 amino acids. CDR1 is WSHSY and CDR2 is SAAADI in the germline V gene. The CDR3 reads CASSEGTAGGELFF. DNA of the CDR3: TGCGCCAGCAGTGAAGGGACAGCAGGCGGGGAGCTGTTTTTT.

The V call is TRBV27, the J call TRBJ1-2; no firm D call. The V gene's germline CDR1 is MNHEY and CDR2 SMNVEV (reference sequence). CDR3 length equals 13 residues. The ends were cut back, 1 base at V and 9 bases at J, with 12 bases in the middle. For the CDR3, the DNA is TGTGCCAGCAGTTTATGGTTAGGCACCAGCTACACCTTC. Protein: CASSLWLGTSYTF.

The rearrangement links TRBV13 to TRBJ1-4; D uncertain. The ends were cut back, 4 bases at V and 0 bases at J, with 6 bases in the middle. The germline V gene has CDR1 PRHDT and CDR2 FYEKMQ (reference sequence). There are 14 residues in the CDR3. CDR3 region: CASSSETTNEKLFF. DNA of the CDR3: TGTGCCAGCAGCTCCGAGACAACTAATGAAAAACTGTTTTTT.

This clonotype turned up a few times. One end of the junction varies from germline; a read error may be responsible. The rearrangement uses TRBV7-9 and TRBJ1-1; D might be TRBD1 (5 bases). This CDR3 is built from 15 residues. In germline, CDR1 is SEHNR, CDR2 FQNEAQ (reference sequence). CDR3 sequence: CASSPARAGSTEAFF. The CDR3 DNA sequence: TGTGCCAGCAGCCCAGCCAGGGCGGGGAGCACTGAAGCTTTTTTT.

The genes are TRBV6-1 and TRBJ1-2; D call uncertain. The germline V gene encodes CDR1 MNHNS and CDR2 SASEGT. The CDR3 runs to 13 residues. Trimming pared 6 bases from V and 0 bases from J, leaving 8 bases between. DNA of the CDR3: TGTGCCAGCAGGTCCTTAGCTAACTATGGCTACACCTTC. It specifies CASRSLANYGYTF.

This clonotype was seen a single time. V gene TRBV2 combines with J gene TRBJ2-1, with TRBD2 as a possible D gene (7 bases). V gave up 7 bases and J gave up 9 bases, with 13 bases separating them. This CDR3 spans 12 amino acids. CDR1 is SNHLY and CDR2 is FYNNEI in the germline V gene. CDR3 protein: CASIRGGGEQFF. As DNA, the CDR3 is TGTGCCAGCATCCGAGGGGGGGGTGAGCAGTTCTTC.

This clonotype was observed a single time. As DNA, the CDR3 is TGTGCCAGTAGTGCTACCGGGACAGAGTGGACAGGGCCTAGAACCTACGAGCAGTACTTC. Its protein is CASSATGTEWTGPRTYEQYF. The chain carries TRBV19 and TRBJ2-7; TRBD1 aligns across 8 bases. This CDR3 has 20 amino acids. Per the germline V gene, CDR1 is LNHDA and CDR2 is SQIVND (reference sequence). After removal of 5 bases from V and 2 bases from J, the junction contained 23 bases not matched to a gene.

V is TRBV7-9 and J is TRBJ1-1; D is unclear. From germline, CDR1 is SEHNR and CDR2 FQNEAQ (reference sequence). CDR3 size: 14 residues. V was shortened by 5 bases and J by 3 bases, with 13 bases between the two germline ends. CDR3 residues: CASSGRALHTEAFF. CDR3 DNA sequence: TGTGCCAGCAGCGGGCGGGCATTGCACACTGAAGCTTTCTTT. The full variable domain, completed using reference TRBV7-9 and TRBJ1-1, is DTGVSQNPRHKITKRGQNVTFRCDPISEHNRLYWYRQTLGQGPEFLTYFQNEAQLEKSRLLSDRFSAERPKGSFSTLEIQRTEQGDSAMYLCASSGRALHTEAFFGQGTRLTVV.

This clonotype was observed once. The CDR3 protein is CSVDPVWAFF. CDR3 nucleotides: TGCAGCGTTGATCCAGTCTGGGCTTTCTTT. V and J are TRBV29-1 and TRBJ1-1; D is undetermined. V was cut by 3 bases and J by 11 bases, with 10 bases left in between. From germline, CDR1 is SQVTM and CDR2 ANQGSEA. The CDR3 extends over 10 amino acids.

The chain links TRBV4-1 to TRBJ2-1, with 7 nucleotides matching TRBD1. The length of the CDR3 is 12 residues. Trimming cost V 4 bases and J 12 bases; bases outside gene matches: 6. CDR1 is MGHRA, CDR2 YSYEKL, per germline. CDR3 residues: CASSPGTVGQFF. In nucleotides, the CDR3 is TGCGCCAGCAGCCCCGGGACAGTCGGGCAGTTCTTC.

CDR3 amino acids: CASSQGEGSDSNQPQHF. CDR3 DNA: TGCGCCAGCAGCCAAGGGGAAGGGTCAGATAGCAATCAGCCCCAGCATTTT. The chain uses TRBV4-1 and TRBJ1-5; D is unclear. Germline V gene sequence: CDR1 MGHRA, CDR2 YSYEKL. Trimming shortened V by 1 base and J by 0 bases, and 13 bases separated the two germline ends. The CDR3 extends over 17 amino acids.

CDR3 loop: CASSPRPGEGASEQYF. DNA of the CDR3: TGTGCCAGCAGTCCTAGGCCGGGGGAGGGGGCCTCCGAGCAGTACTTC. The gene calls are TRBV7-6 and TRBJ2-7; D may correspond to TRBD1 or TRBD2 (7 bases each). V was pared by 6 bases and J by 6 bases, with 24 bases between. This CDR3 region has 16 residues. Germline CDR1 is SGHVS and CDR2 is FNYEAQ.

This sequence joins TRBV7-2 and TRBJ2-1, with TRBD2 identical over 10 bases. Germline trimming cut 10 bases from V and 4 bases from J; bases unmatched to any gene: 4. The V gene's germline CDR1 is SGHTA and CDR2 FQGNSA. This CDR3 has 13 amino acids. CDR3 loop: CATRTSGYNEQFF. For the CDR3, the DNA is TGTGCCACCAGGACTAGCGGTTACAATGAGCAGTTCTTC. Full variable domain (missing parts from reference TRBV7-2 and TRBJ2-1): GAGVSQSPSNKVTEKGKDVELRCDPISGHTALYWYRQSLGQGLEFLIYFQGNSAPDKSGLPSDRFSAERTGGSVSTLTIQRTQQEDSAVYLCATRTSGYNEQFFGPGTRLTVL.

J is TRBJ2-1 and V is TRBV30, with 8 bases identical to TRBD2. Germline values: CDR1 GTSNPN, CDR2 SVGIG (reference sequence). The CDR3 spans 14 residues. V lost 0 bases, J lost 8 bases, and 6 bases stayed unmatched. The CDR3: CAWSVLSGRHEQFF. CDR3 nucleotide sequence: TGTGCCTGGAGTGTACTAAGCGGGAGACATGAGCAGTTCTTC.

In this sample, this clonotype turned up once. The chain couples TRBV5-4 to TRBJ2-1, with D possibly matching TRBD2 (5 bases). V lost 4 bases and J 2 bases, leaving 13 bases between the germline ends. CDR3 size: 15 residues. Germline CDR1 reads SGHNT; CDR2 reads YYREEE (reference sequence). The CDR3 here is CASSPLPGTYNEQFF. DNA for the CDR3: TGTGCCAGCAGCCCTCTGCCGGGAACCTACAATGAGCAGTTCTTC.

The chain uses TRBV4-1 and TRBJ2-5; TRBD1 is a possible D gene (5 bases). The CDR3 consists of 14 residues. Germline CDR1 reads MGHRA; CDR2 reads YSYEKL. V gave up 0 bases and J gave up 2 bases, with 7 bases separating them. CDR3 nucleotides: TGCGCCAGCAGCCAAGAGACAGAGCAAGAGACCCAGTACTTC. Amino acids: CASSQETEQETQYF.

This chain joins TRBV7-9 and TRBJ2-7; TRBD1 aligns across 7 bases. The CDR3 has 14 residues. The J segment lost 2 bases and the V segment lost 3 bases, leaving 4 bases of the junction unmatched. CDR1 is SEHNR, CDR2 FQNEAQ, per germline (reference sequence). The CDR3 region is CASSFGTEPYEQYF. As DNA, the CDR3 is TGTGCCAGCAGCTTCGGGACAGAGCCCTACGAGCAGTACTTC.